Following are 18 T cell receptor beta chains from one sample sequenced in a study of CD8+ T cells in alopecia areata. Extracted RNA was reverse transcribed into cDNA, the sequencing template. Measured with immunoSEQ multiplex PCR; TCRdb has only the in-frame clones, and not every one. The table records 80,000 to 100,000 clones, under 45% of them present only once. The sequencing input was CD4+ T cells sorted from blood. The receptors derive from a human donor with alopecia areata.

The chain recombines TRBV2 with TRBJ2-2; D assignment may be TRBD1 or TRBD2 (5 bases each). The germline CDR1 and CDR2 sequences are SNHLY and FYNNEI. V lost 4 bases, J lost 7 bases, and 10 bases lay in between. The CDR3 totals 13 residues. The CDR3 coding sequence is TGTGCCAGCAGTGTTATTGGGGGCGGGGAGCTGTTTTTT. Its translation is CASSVIGGGELFF. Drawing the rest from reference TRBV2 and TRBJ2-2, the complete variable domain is EPEVTQTPSHQVTQMGQEVILRCVPISNHLYFYWYRQILGQKVEFLVSFYNNEISEKSEIFDDQFSVERPDGSNFTLKIRSTKLEDSAMYFCASSVIGGGELFFGEGSRLTVL.

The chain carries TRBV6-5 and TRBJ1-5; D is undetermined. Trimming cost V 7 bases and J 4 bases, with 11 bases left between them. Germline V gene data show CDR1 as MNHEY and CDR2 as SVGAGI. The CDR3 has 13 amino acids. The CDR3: CASKIDGNQPQHF. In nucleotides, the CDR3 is TGTGCCAGCAAGATCGACGGGAATCAGCCCCAGCATTTT.

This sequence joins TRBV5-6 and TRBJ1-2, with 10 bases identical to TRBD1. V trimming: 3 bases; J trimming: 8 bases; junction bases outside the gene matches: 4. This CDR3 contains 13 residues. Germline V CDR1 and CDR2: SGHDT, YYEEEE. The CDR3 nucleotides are TGTGCCAGCAGCTCGACAGGGGGCTGCGGCTACACCTTC. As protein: CASSSTGGCGYTF.

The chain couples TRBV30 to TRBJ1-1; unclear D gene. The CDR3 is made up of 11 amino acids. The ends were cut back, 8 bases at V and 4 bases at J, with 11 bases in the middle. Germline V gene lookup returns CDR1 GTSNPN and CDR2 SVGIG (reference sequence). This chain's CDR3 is CARQLLTEAFF. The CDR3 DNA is TGTGCCCGGCAACTACTCACTGAAGCTTTCTTT.

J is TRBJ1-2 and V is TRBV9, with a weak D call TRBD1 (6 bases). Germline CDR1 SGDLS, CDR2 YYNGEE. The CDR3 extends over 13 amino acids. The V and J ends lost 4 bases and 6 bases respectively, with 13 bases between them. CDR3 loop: CASSPTGGNGYTF. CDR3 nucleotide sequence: TGTGCCAGCAGCCCAACCGGGGGCAATGGCTACACCTTC. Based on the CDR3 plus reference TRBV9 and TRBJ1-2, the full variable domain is DSGVTQTPKHLITATGQRVTLRCSPRSGDLSVYWYQQSLDQGLQFLIQYYNGEERAKGNILERFSAQQFPDLHSELNLSSLELGDSALYFCASSPTGGNGYTFGSGTRLTVV.

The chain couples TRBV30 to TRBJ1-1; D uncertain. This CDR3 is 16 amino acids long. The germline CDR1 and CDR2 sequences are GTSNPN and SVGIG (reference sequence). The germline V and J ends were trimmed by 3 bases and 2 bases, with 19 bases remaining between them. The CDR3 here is CAWRPNLGSTNTEAFF. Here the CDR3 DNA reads TGTGCCTGGAGGCCTAACCTGGGCTCCACCAACACTGAAGCTTTCTTT. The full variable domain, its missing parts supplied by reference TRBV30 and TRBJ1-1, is SQTIHQWPATLVQPVGSPLSLECTVEGTSNPNLYWYRQAAGRGLQLLFYSVGIGQISSEVPQNLSASRPQDRQFILSSKKLLLSDSGFYLCAWRPNLGSTNTEAFFGQGTRLTVV.

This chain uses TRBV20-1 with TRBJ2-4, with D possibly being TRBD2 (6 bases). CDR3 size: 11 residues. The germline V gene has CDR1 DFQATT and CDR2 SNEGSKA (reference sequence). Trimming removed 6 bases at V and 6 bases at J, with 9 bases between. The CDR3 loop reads CSARDLNIQYF. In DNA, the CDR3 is TGCAGTGCCCGGGACTTAAACATTCAGTACTTC.

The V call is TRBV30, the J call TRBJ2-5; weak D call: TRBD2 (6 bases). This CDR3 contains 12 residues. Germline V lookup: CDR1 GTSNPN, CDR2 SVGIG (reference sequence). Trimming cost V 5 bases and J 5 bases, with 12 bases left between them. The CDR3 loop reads CAWDGGGETQYF. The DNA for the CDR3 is TGTGCCTGGGACGGTGGAGGGGAGACCCAGTACTTC.

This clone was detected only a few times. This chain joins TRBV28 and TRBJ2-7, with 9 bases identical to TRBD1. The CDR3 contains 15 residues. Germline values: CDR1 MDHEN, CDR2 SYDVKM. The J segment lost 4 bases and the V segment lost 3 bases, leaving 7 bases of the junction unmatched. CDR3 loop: CASSLAGTGLYEQYF. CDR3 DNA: TGTGCCAGCAGTTTGGCCGGGACAGGGCTGTACGAGCAGTACTTC.

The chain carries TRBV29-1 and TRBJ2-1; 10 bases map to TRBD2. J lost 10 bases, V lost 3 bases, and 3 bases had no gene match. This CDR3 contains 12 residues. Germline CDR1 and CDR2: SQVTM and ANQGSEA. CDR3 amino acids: CSVDVGLAEQFF. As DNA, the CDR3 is TGCAGCGTTGACGTGGGACTAGCGGAGCAGTTCTTC.

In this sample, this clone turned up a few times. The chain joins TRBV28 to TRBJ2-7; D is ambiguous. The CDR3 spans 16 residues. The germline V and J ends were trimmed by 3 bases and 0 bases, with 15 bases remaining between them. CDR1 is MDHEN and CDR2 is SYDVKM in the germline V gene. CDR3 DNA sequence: TGTGCCAGCAGTTTCTCTATGGTCCAGCTCTCCTACGAGCAGTACTTC. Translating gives CASSFSMVQLSYEQYF.

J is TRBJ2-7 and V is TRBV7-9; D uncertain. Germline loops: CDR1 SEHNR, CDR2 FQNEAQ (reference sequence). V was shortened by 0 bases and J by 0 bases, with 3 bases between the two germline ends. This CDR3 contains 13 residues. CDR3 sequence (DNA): TGTGCCAGCAGCTTAGCCGGCTCCTACGAGCAGTACTTC. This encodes CASSLAGSYEQYF.

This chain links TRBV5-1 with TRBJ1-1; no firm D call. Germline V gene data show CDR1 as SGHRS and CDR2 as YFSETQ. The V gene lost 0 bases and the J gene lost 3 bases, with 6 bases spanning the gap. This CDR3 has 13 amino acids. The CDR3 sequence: CASSLGHDTEAFF. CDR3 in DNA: TGCGCCAGCAGCTTGGGCCACGACACTGAAGCTTTCTTT.

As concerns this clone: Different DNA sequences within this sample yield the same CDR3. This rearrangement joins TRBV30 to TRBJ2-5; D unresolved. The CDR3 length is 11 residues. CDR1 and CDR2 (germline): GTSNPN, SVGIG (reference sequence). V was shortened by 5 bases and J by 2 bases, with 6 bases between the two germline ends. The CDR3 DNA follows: TGTGCCTGGTCGCAACAAGAGACCCAGTACTTC. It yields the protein CAWSQQETQYF.

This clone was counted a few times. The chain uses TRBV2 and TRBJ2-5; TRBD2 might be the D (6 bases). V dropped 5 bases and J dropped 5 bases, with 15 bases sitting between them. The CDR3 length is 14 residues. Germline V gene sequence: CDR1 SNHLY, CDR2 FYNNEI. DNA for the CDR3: TGTGCCAGCAGTCTATCCCTAGCGCAGGAGACCCAGTACTTC. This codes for CASSLSLAQETQYF.

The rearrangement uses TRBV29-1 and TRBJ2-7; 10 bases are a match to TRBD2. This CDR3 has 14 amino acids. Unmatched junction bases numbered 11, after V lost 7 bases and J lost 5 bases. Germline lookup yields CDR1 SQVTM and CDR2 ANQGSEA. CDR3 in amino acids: CSGTLSAGGNEQYF. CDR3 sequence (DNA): TGCAGCGGAACGCTTTCAGCGGGAGGGAACGAGCAGTACTTC.

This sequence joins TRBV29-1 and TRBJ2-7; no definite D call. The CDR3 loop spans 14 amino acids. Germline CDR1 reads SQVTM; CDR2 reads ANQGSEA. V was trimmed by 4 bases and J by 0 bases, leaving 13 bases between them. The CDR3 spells CSVGLGIHSYEQYF. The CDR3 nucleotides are TGCAGCGTTGGGCTCGGCATACACTCCTACGAGCAGTACTTC.

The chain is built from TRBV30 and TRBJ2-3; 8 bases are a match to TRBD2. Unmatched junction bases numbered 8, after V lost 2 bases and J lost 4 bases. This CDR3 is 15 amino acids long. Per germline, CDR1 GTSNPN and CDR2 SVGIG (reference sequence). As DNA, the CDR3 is TGTGCCTGGAGTCGAGTCGGGGGGGCCGCAGATACGCAGTATTTT. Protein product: CAWSRVGGAADTQYF. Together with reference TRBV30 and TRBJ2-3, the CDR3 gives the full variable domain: SQTIHQWPATLVQPVGSPLSLECTVEGTSNPNLYWYRQAAGRGLQLLFYSVGIGQISSEVPQNLSASRPQDRQFILSSKKLLLSDSGFYLCAWSRVGGAADTQYFGPGTRLTVL.